The T cell receptor beta chain described here comes from a study of T cells after yellow fever vaccination. This clonotype turned up a few times. Its target is not known. MiXCR, run by TCRdb on the 5' RACE reads, gives a single entry per CDR3 protein. The table shows 300,000 or so distinct CDR3 sequences, with 10% to 15% occurring only once. The CDR3 totals 17 residues. The J segment lost 6 bases and the V segment lost 0 bases, leaving 8 bases of the junction unmatched. Germline V gives CDR1 SEHNR, CDR2 FQNEAQ (reference sequence). Findings and caveats of the study: Contamination by abundant bulk-population clonotypes could be present in FACS-sorted repertoires. Only a minor proportion of clonotypes was detected across both CD4 and CD8 compartments.

This sequence was found in a man under 40 who received the YFV17D yellow fever vaccine. The chain combines TRBV7-9 with TRBJ2-1; the match to TRBD2 covers 10 bases. The specimen comprised CD4+ T cells sorted from PBMCs, sampled 45 days after the yellow fever booster vaccination. CDR3 sequence: CASSLAGGLASINEQFF. The CDR3 DNA follows: TGTGCCAGCAGCTTAGCAGGGGGACTAGCGTCGATCAATGAGCAGTTCTTC.